This T cell receptor beta chain appears in the sequencing data of a study of T cells after yellow fever vaccination. TCRdb recomputed calls from the 5' RACE reads with MiXCR, one row per CDR3 protein. Of 610,000 or so distinct CDR3 sequences in the sample, 10% to 15% were seen once. The germline V and J ends were trimmed by 2 bases and 7 bases, with 18 bases remaining between them. This CDR3 is 15 amino acids long. Germline V gene lookup returns CDR1 SGHRS and CDR2 YFSETQ. Study-wide findings and caveats: Only a minor proportion of clonotypes was detected across both CD4 and CD8 compartments.

Turning to this clonotype: Its matching antigen is unknown.

Here the sequenced sample was PBMCs, taken on the day of the yellow fever booster vaccination. This sequence originates from a young man who received the YFV17D yellow fever vaccine. The chain carries TRBV5-1 and TRBJ1-1; D gene uncertain. The CDR3 spells CASSFYAGPAFEAFF. The CDR3 DNA sequence: TGCGCCAGCAGCTTTTACGCAGGCCCAGCCTTTGAAGCTTTCTTT.